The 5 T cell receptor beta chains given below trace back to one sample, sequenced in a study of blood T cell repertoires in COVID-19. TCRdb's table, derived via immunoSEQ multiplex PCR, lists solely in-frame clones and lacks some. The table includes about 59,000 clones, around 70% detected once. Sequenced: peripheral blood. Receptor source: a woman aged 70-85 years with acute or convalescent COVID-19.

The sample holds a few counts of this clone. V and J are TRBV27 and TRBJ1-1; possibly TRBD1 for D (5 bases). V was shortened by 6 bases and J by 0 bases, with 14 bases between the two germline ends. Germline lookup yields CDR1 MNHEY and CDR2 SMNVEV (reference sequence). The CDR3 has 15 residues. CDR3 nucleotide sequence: TGTGCCAGCAGCCCCAGGGCACTTCTGAACACTGAAGCTTTCTTT. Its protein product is CASSPRALLNTEAFF.

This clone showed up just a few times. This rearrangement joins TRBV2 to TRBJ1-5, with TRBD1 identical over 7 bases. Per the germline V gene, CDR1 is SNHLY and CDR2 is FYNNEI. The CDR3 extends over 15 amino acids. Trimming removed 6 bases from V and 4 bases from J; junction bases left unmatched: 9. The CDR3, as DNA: TGTGCCAGCAGGGCCCGGACAGGCGGGAATCAGCCCCAGCATTTT. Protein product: CASRARTGGNQPQHF.

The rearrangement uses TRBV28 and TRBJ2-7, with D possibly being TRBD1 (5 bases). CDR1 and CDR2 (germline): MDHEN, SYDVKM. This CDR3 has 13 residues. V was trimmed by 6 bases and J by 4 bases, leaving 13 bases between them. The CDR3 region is CASSMEKGYEQYF. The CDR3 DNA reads TGTGCCAGCAGCATGGAGAAGGGGTACGAGCAGTACTTC.

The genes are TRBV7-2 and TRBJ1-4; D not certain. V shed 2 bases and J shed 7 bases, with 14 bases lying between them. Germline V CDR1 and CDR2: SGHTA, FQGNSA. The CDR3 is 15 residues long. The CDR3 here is CASSLLKTSSEKLFF. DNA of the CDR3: TGTGCCAGCAGCTTATTGAAGACTTCAAGTGAAAAACTGTTTTTT.

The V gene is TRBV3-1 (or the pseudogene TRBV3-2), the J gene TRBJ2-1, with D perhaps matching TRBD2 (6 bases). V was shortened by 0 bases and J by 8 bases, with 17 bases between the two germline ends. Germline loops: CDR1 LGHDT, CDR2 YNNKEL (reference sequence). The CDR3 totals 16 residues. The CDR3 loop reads CASSQEPALGEDEQFF. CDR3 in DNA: TGTGCCAGCAGCCAAGAACCGGCTCTTGGGGAGGATGAGCAGTTCTTC.